Listed below are T cell receptor beta chains from one sample, sequenced in a study of identical twins. TCRdb re-analysed the 5' RACE reads in MiXCR, keeping a single row per CDR3 protein. The data show roughly 500,000 distinct CDR3 sequences, with less than 25% seen just once and 0.91% held by the top ten. The same data also went into a second study, on T cells expressing NK-cell markers.

The sequencing sample was made of CD4+ T cells sorted from blood. The receptors shown here come from a woman aged 18-29 years in good health. Each CDR3 is given with its conserved first and last residue.

J	V	CDR3
TRBJ1-2	TRBV29-1	CSVRRVQLGGYTF
TRBJ2-5	TRBV11-3	CASSLVGGHLGETQYF
TRBJ1-6	TRBV20-1	CSARTGHNSPLHF
TRBJ2-1	TRBV20-1	CSAYDSGGAGYNEQFF
TRBJ2-1	TRBV10-2	CASSRGNNEQFF
TRBJ1-1	TRBV12-3/TRBV12-4	CASSPPQEWRAFF
TRBJ2-4	TRBV20-1	CSATLGGIAKNIQYF
TRBJ2-3	TRBV20-1	CSAELRTDTQYF
TRBJ2-1	TRBV20-1	CSARGQGSSYNEQFF
TRBJ2-5	TRBV20-1	CSADRGVEETQYF
TRBJ2-1	TRBV7-6	CASSGYRSVNEQFF
TRBJ2-1	TRBV20-1	CSAILRYNEQFF
TRBJ2-7	TRBV5-1	CASSPRSGRDEQYF
TRBJ2-3	TRBV12-3/TRBV12-4	CASSLTSKDTQYF
TRBJ1-5	TRBV20-1	CSASIQGNQPQHF
TRBJ1-1	TRBV12-3/TRBV12-4	CASGFRRSTEAFF
TRBJ2-7	TRBV7-2	CASSHRDRVSPYEQYF
TRBJ1-4	TRBV7-6	CASSSQATNEKLFF
TRBJ2-4	TRBV5-8	CAISPGILWGNIQYF
TRBJ2-3	TRBV6-4	CASSVSTGTDTQYF
TRBJ2-3	TRBV20-1	CSAPLRGNTQYF
TRBJ1-2	TRBV6-1	CASSDPRGKGYTF
TRBJ2-5	TRBV5-1	CASSTTGEVGETQYF
TRBJ1-3	TRBV7-2	CASSPASTGHSGNTIYF
TRBJ2-5	TRBV7-9	CASSGGGSETQYF
TRBJ2-5	TRBV23-1	CASSPQRRDQETQYF
TRBJ1-1	TRBV10-1	CASSESGWGTEAFF
TRBJ1-1	TRBV12-3/TRBV12-4	CASSALAGNTEAFF
TRBJ1-2	TRBV9	CASSVEVDPYGYTF
TRBJ2-1	TRBV9	CASSVAAKNEQFF
TRBJ2-1	TRBV20-1	CRGGGGSSSYNEQFF
TRBJ2-1	TRBV20-1	CSPLRGYEQFF
TRBJ2-1	TRBV29-1	CSVEDGGAGSYNEQFF
TRBJ1-5	TRBV3-1	CASSLHRDDNQPQHF
TRBJ2-7	TRBV6-5	CASRPYYEQYF
TRBJ1-1	TRBV5-1	CASRQTGYTEAFF
TRBJ1-5	TRBV20-1	CSARPRDDQPQHF
TRBJ2-1	TRBV20-1	CSATRGAAYNEQFF
TRBJ1-6	TRBV6-5	CASSYSWGANSPLHF
TRBJ2-7	TRBV12-3/TRBV12-4	CASSLHRAEQYF
TRBJ2-5	TRBV20-1	CSAVVGGSVTQYF
TRBJ2-3	TRBV7-8	CASSFQGASDTQYF
TRBJ2-7	TRBV29-1	CSAKTAAYEQYF
TRBJ1-2	TRBV20-1	CSAGDRENYGYTF
TRBJ2-7	TRBV20-1	CSARDPNWYEQYF
TRBJ1-6	TRBV7-9	CASSYRTRRNNSPLHF
TRBJ2-7	TRBV12-3/TRBV12-4	CASSRRASYEQYF
TRBJ1-2	TRBV20-1	CSAIQGFSGYTF
TRBJ2-1	TRBV9	CASSVRGAYNEQFF
TRBJ2-3	TRBV2	CATGLARTDTQYF
TRBJ2-5	TRBV7-7	CASSLGTSTLGGTQYF
TRBJ2-1	TRBV9	CASSVVEGDYNEQFF
TRBJ1-2	TRBV6-1	CASSEAEIYGYTF
TRBJ2-3	TRBV11-2	CASSLGGGSGTQYF